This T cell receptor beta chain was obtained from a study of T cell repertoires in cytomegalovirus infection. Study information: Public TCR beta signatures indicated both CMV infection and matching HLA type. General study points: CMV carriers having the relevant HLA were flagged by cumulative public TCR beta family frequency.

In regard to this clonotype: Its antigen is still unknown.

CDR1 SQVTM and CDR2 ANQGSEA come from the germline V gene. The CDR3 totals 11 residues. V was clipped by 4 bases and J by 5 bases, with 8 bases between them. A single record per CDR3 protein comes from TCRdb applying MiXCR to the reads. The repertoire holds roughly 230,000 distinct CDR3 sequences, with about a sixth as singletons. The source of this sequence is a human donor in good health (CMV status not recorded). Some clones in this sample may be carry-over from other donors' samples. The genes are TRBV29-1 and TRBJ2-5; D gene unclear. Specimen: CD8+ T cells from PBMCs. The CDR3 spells CSVGLEETQYF. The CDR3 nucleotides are TGCAGCGTTGGGCTCGAGGAGACCCAGTACTTC.